These 21 T cell receptor beta chains were all obtained from the same sample, sequenced in a study of regulatory T cells in long-lasting Graves disease. The time point here: persistent/refractory GD, antithyroid drugs over 5 years with positive TRAb. Construction of the TCR library relied on RNA isolated from PBMCs. The authors built TCR beta libraries using iRepertoire HTBI primers and Arm-PCR of CDR3 regions. TCRdb reanalysed the multiplex PCR reads using MiXCR and keeps one entry per CDR3 protein. The table includes over 650,000 distinct CDR3 sequences, around 30% detected once. The input for sequencing was peripheral blood mononuclear cells (PBMCs), taken when the disease was refractory, from a patient treated with antithyroid drugs. The origin of the receptors is a female donor with Graves disease.

V usage is TRBV19 and J usage is TRBJ2-7; D might be TRBD1 or TRBD2, each matching 5 bases. CDR1 and CDR2 (germline): LNHDA, SQIVND (reference sequence). The CDR3 covers 15 residues. V lost 6 bases, J lost 3 bases, and 18 bases lay in between. CDR3 DNA: TGTGCCAGTAGCGTTGAGTTCGGGGCGTACTACGAGCAGTACTTC. Its translation is CASSVEFGAYYEQYF.

This sequence joins TRBV5-4 and TRBJ2-5; 8 bases match TRBD2. Germline CDR1 is SGHNT and CDR2 is YYREEE (reference sequence). Germline trimming cut 4 bases from V and 4 bases from J; bases unmatched to any gene: 9. CDR3 size: 15 residues. The CDR3 reads CASSPREGRGETQYF. In nucleotides, the CDR3 is TGTGCCAGCAGCCCCCGGGAGGGAAGGGGAGAGACCCAGTACTTC. The full variable domain, in which reference TRBV5-4 and TRBJ2-5 provide the parts outside the CDR3, is ETGVTQSPTHLIKTRGQQVTLRCSSQSGHNTVSWYQQALGQGPQFIFQYYREEENGRGNFPPRFSGLQFPNYSSELNVNALELDDSALYLCASSPREGRGETQYFGPGTRLLVL.

Only a few counts were recorded for this clonotype. The rearrangement links TRBV4-1 to TRBJ1-5, with TRBD1 as a possible D gene (5 bases). V was cut by 0 bases and J by 8 bases, with 11 bases left in between. From germline, CDR1 is MGHRA and CDR2 YSYEKL. CDR3 length: 14 residues. This CDR3 is CASSQDVRGEPQHF. The CDR3 coding sequence is TGCGCCAGCAGCCAAGACGTCCGAGGGGAGCCCCAGCATTTT.

The J gene is TRBJ2-7, the V gene TRBV19; 11 bases fit TRBD2. CDR3 length: 15 amino acids. Germline CDR1 is LNHDA and CDR2 is SQIVND (reference sequence). With 7 bases clipped from V and 0 bases from J, the junction kept 5 bases outside the gene matches. CDR3: CASIAGTSGSYEQYF. For the CDR3, the DNA is TGTGCCAGTATCGCCGGGACTAGCGGCTCCTACGAGCAGTACTTC.

In its sample, this clonotype was seen a few times. This rearrangement joins TRBV6-1 to TRBJ2-6; D may correspond to TRBD1 or TRBD2 (5 bases each). Germline values: CDR1 MNHNS, CDR2 SASEGT. V was clipped by 6 bases and J by 1 base, with 16 bases between them. The CDR3 is made up of 17 amino acids. The CDR3 sequence: CASSRDGQRSGANVLTF. In DNA, the CDR3 is TGTGCCAGCAGCCGGGACGGCCAAAGGTCTGGGGCCAACGTCCTGACTTTC.

The rearrangement uses TRBV4-1 and TRBJ2-5, with D unclear. Germline V gene data show CDR1 as MGHRA and CDR2 as YSYEKL. The CDR3 sequence is 13 residues long. V lost 0 bases and J 1 base, leaving 3 bases between the germline ends. The CDR3 DNA is TGCGCCAGCAGCCAAGACCGCCAAGAGACCCAGTACTTC. Translation: CASSQDRQETQYF.

As concerns this clonotype: A read error is possible here, since a much larger clone lies one base away. The genes are TRBV12-3 or TRBV12-4 and TRBJ2-5, with 16 bases lining up with TRBD2. J lost 5 bases, V lost 8 bases, and 8 bases had no gene match. The CDR3 runs 16 residues. The CDR3 loop reads CASGKGLAGGRETQYF. The CDR3 coding sequence is TGTGCCAGCGGTAAGGGACTAGCGGGAGGGAGGGAGACCCAGTACTTC.

V and J are TRBV15 and TRBJ1-6, with 7 bases matching TRBD1. The CDR3 loop spans 15 amino acids. The trim removed 2 bases at V and 5 bases at J, leaving 3 bases unmatched. CDR1 is LNHNV, CDR2 YYDKDF, per germline (reference sequence). CDR3 region: CATSRYRGNNSPLHF. CDR3 sequence (DNA): TGTGCCACCAGCAGATACAGGGGAAATAATTCACCCCTCCACTTT.

This clonotype was counted only a few times. The CDR3 spells CASSHFLSQGSSYGYTF. In DNA form, the CDR3 reads TGTGCCAGCAGCCACTTTCTCAGCCAAGGATCTTCCTATGGCTACACCTTC. This rearrangement joins TRBV3-1 to TRBJ1-2; no clear D. The V end lost 3 bases, the J end lost 4 bases, and 21 bases lay between the germline ends. Germline V gene lookup returns CDR1 LGHDT and CDR2 YNNKEL (reference sequence). There are 17 residues in the CDR3.

The chain combines TRBV27 with TRBJ1-2; a weak D match, TRBD1 (6 bases). V shed 3 bases and J shed 4 bases, with 9 bases lying between them. This CDR3 contains 13 residues. CDR1 is MNHEY and CDR2 is SMNVEV in the germline V gene (reference sequence). Written as DNA, the CDR3 is TGTGCCAGCAGTTTTACAGGGCCCTATGGCTACACCTTC. Residues: CASSFTGPYGYTF.

In this sample, this clonotype turned up many times. Here the CDR3 reads CATQPGLAEETQYF. CDR3 sequence (DNA): TGTGCCACCCAGCCAGGACTAGCGGAAGAGACCCAGTACTTC. The chain couples TRBV2 to TRBJ2-5, with 10 bases identical to TRBD2. The germline V gene has CDR1 SNHLY and CDR2 FYNNEI. Trimming at V came to 10 bases and at J to 3 bases, leaving 8 bases not matched to a gene. This CDR3 has 14 amino acids.

The V and J genes are TRBV2 and TRBJ2-7; 8 bases are shared with TRBD1. CDR3 length: 13 residues. The germline V gene has CDR1 SNHLY and CDR2 FYNNEI. V lost 8 bases, J lost 5 bases, and 8 bases stayed unmatched. The CDR3 loop is CASRLQGVHEQYF. The CDR3, as DNA: TGTGCCAGCCGTTTACAGGGGGTCCACGAGCAGTACTTC.

The rearrangement joins TRBV6-5 to TRBJ1-1; maybe TRBD1 (6 bases). V was trimmed by 4 bases and J by 6 bases, leaving 15 bases between them. Per the germline V gene, CDR1 is MNHEY and CDR2 is SVGAGI. The CDR3 is 14 amino acids. The CDR3 coding sequence is TGTGCCAGCAGTTCAGGGGAACGGACCTCTGAAGCTTTCTTT. Translating gives CASSSGERTSEAFF.

V gene TRBV28 combines with J gene TRBJ1-3; a weak D match, TRBD1 (5 bases). V gave up 6 bases and J gave up 0 bases, with 15 bases separating them. The CDR3 loop spans 16 amino acids. Germline V gene sequence: CDR1 MDHEN, CDR2 SYDVKM. CDR3 amino acids: CASRSGPQRSGNTIYF. The CDR3, as DNA: TGTGCCAGCAGATCGGGACCCCAGCGCTCTGGAAACACCATATATTTT.

The chain couples TRBV28 to TRBJ1-1; D gene unclear. Germline CDR1 MDHEN, CDR2 SYDVKM. CDR3 length: 12 residues. Trimming took off 5 bases at V and 5 bases at J, with 9 bases between the two ends. DNA of the CDR3: TGTGCCAGCAGTATCCCCCGGACTGAAGCTTTCTTT. This gives the protein CASSIPRTEAFF.

This rearrangement joins TRBV11-2 to TRBJ1-2, with 11 bases aligning to TRBD1. With V trimmed by 1 base and J by 4 bases, 8 bases remained unmatched. Germline CDR1 reads SGHAT; CDR2 reads FQNNGV. The CDR3 length is 17 residues. In DNA, the CDR3 is TGTGCCAGCAGCTTAGCTCCGGACAGGGGGCGCGCCTATGGCTACACCTTC. Translation gives CASSLAPDRGRAYGYTF.

A word on this clonotype: The junction differs from germline at one of its ends, possibly a read error. V usage is TRBV10-1 and J usage is TRBJ1-1; tentatively, D is TRBD1 (5 bases). This CDR3 spans 14 amino acids. Germline CDR1 WNHNN, CDR2 SYGVQD (reference sequence). The CDR3 loop reads CASRPLTGNTEAFF. The CDR3 DNA is TGTGCCAGCAGGCCCCTTACAGGGAACACTGAAGCTTTCTTT.

The chain uses TRBV5-1 and TRBJ1-2; tentative D call: TRBD1 (5 bases). CDR3 length: 18 residues. The germline V and J ends were trimmed by 5 bases and 0 bases, with 23 bases remaining between them. The germline CDR1 and CDR2 sequences are SGHRS and YFSETQ. In nucleotides, the CDR3 is TGCGCCAGCAGTCCAGTAGGCCTCAGGGCCGGTGCTAACTATGGCTACACCTTC. This translates into CASSPVGLRAGANYGYTF.

This clonotype was recorded a few times. The chain employs TRBV29-1 and TRBJ1-1, with D unclear. The CDR3 contains 11 residues. Trimming shortened V by 6 bases and J by 9 bases, and 14 bases separated the two germline ends. Germline-derived CDR1 and CDR2 are SQVTM and ANQGSEA. The chain's CDR3 is CSVQLGNQAFF. The DNA of the CDR3 is TGCAGCGTGCAGTTGGGAAACCAAGCTTTCTTT. Supplemented by reference TRBV29-1 and TRBJ1-1, the full variable domain reads SAVISQKPSRDICQRGTSLTIQCQVDSQVTMMFWYRQQPGQSLTLIATANQGSEATYESGFVIDKFPISRPNLTFSTLTVSNMSPEDSSIYLCSVQLGNQAFFGQGTRLTVV.

There are a few counts of this clonotype. This chain uses TRBV6-1 with TRBJ1-4; D ambiguous. V was clipped by 6 bases and J by 0 bases, with 8 bases between them. Germline V CDR1 and CDR2: MNHNS, SASEGT. CDR3 length: 14 amino acids. This CDR3 is CASRRSPTNEKLFF. In DNA form, the CDR3 reads TGTGCCAGCAGACGCAGTCCAACTAATGAAAAACTGTTTTTT.

This clonotype was seen a handful of times. In DNA, the CDR3 is TGTGCCAGCAGTTTTAGGGAGACGAACACTGAAGCTTTCTTT. Translation gives CASSFRETNTEAFF. The chain joins TRBV27 to TRBJ1-1; D is ambiguous. The CDR3 loop spans 14 amino acids. V dropped 3 bases and J dropped 1 base, with 9 bases sitting between them. Germline lookup yields CDR1 MNHEY and CDR2 SMNVEV (reference sequence).